Following are 27 T cell receptor beta chains from one sample sequenced in a study of blood T cell repertoires in COVID-19. Repertoires were generated with immunoSEQ multiplex PCR, while TCRdb's copy carries only in-frame clones and drops some. The data show 150,000 to 200,000 clones, 70% to 90% seen once. Sequencing used PBMCs or T cells enriched from blood (not recorded which). Receptors originate from a woman aged 18-30 years who had recovered from COVID-19.

This clone was recorded a few times. V and J are TRBV4-1 and TRBJ1-6; 10 positions match TRBD1. Germline V CDR1 and CDR2: MGHRA, YSYEKL. V dropped 2 bases and J dropped 7; count of bases not matched to a gene: 5. The CDR3 contains 16 residues. This CDR3 is CASSQTLTGGNSPLHF. The CDR3 DNA follows: TGCGCCAGCAGCCAAACCCTGACAGGGGGCAATTCACCCCTCCACTTT.

The rearrangement links TRBV4-2 to TRBJ2-1, with 8 bases aligning to TRBD2. The germline CDR1 and CDR2 sequences are LGHNA and YNFKEQ. Losses at the gene ends were 3 bases for V and 7 bases for J; bases not matched to a gene: 11. CDR3 length equals 16 residues. CDR3 in DNA: TGTGCCAGCAGCCACTTAGTAGCGGGGACGGGGAATGAGCAGTTCTTC. Translating gives CASSHLVAGTGNEQFF.

CDR3 residues: CASSPRLAGPLGAQYF. The CDR3 nucleotides are TGTGCCAGCAGCCCGAGACTAGCGGGGCCCCTAGGGGCGCAGTATTTT. This chain connects TRBV7-9 to TRBJ2-3, with TRBD2 identical over 11 bases. In germline, CDR1 is SEHNR, CDR2 FQNEAQ (reference sequence). The CDR3 is made up of 16 amino acids. Losses at the gene ends were 5 bases for V and 10 bases for J; bases not matched to a gene: 14.

This rearrangement joins TRBV19 to TRBJ2-1; D may be TRBD2 (5 bases). CDR3 length equals 13 residues. CDR1 and CDR2 (germline): LNHDA, SQIVND (reference sequence). The V gene lost 5 bases and the J gene lost 13 bases, with 18 bases spanning the gap. CDR3 sequence reads: CASSQSGPSSQFF. The CDR3 DNA reads TGTGCCAGTAGTCAGAGCGGTCCTAGCTCCCAGTTCTTC.

This chain links TRBV7-3 with TRBJ2-2; D may be TRBD1 (5 bases). V was cut by 4 bases and J by 2 bases, with 11 bases left in between. CDR1 is SGHTA and CDR2 is FQGTGA in the germline V gene. This CDR3 region has 15 residues. Here the CDR3 DNA reads TGTGCCAGCAGCTCGAGCAGGGTTAACACCGGGGAGCTGTTTTTT. Translated: CASSSSRVNTGELFF.

This chain uses TRBV7-2 with TRBJ2-1, with 9 nucleotides matching TRBD2. This CDR3 has 17 amino acids. Per germline, CDR1 SGHTA and CDR2 FQGNSA. The ends lost 5 bases at V and 8 bases at J; junction bases unmatched: 16. The CDR3 here is CASSQGRREGRYHEQFF. CDR3 in DNA: TGTGCCAGCAGCCAGGGGAGGCGGGAGGGCCGGTACCATGAGCAGTTCTTC.

The CDR3 region has the DNA TGTGCCAACTCCGGGACTAGCGGACCTTACGAGCAGTACTTC. Translating it yields CANSGTSGPYEQYF. The V gene is TRBV6-5, the J gene TRBJ2-7; 11 nucleotides align to TRBD2. The CDR3 is made up of 14 amino acids. Per germline, CDR1 MNHEY and CDR2 SVGAGI. J lost 4 bases, V lost 10 bases, and 9 bases had no gene match.

The chain employs TRBV3-1 (or the pseudogene TRBV3-2) and TRBJ1-2; the D is unclear. V was cut by 1 base and J by 7 bases, with 4 bases left in between. The length of the CDR3 is 11 residues. The germline gives CDR1 LGHDT, CDR2 YNNKEL (reference sequence). CDR3 bases: TGTGCCAGCAGCCAAGCCTCTGGCTACACCTTC. Translation: CASSQASGYTF.

The CDR3 here is CASSQDRGRNQPQHF. Written as DNA, the CDR3 is TGTGCCAGCAGCCAAGACAGGGGCCGCAATCAGCCCCAGCATTTT. This chain joins TRBV4-2 and TRBJ1-5, with D possibly matching TRBD1 (6 bases). This CDR3 has 15 amino acids. Trimming removed 0 bases from V and 2 bases from J, with 8 bases in between. Germline V lookup: CDR1 LGHNA, CDR2 YNFKEQ.

J is TRBJ2-7 and V is TRBV6-1, with a tentative D call TRBD1 (6 bases). CDR1 is MNHNS, CDR2 SASEGT, per germline. The CDR3 has 15 amino acids. Trimming pared 2 bases from V and 2 bases from J, leaving 13 bases between. The CDR3: CASSESAGAPYEQYF. CDR3 nucleotides: TGTGCCAGCAGTGAATCGGCAGGGGCCCCCTACGAGCAGTACTTC.

The V and J genes are TRBV25-1 and TRBJ2-7; 11 nucleotides agree with TRBD2. Germline V CDR1 and CDR2: MGHDK, SYGVNS. CDR3 length: 15 residues. V gave up 4 bases and J gave up 4 bases; unmatched junction bases: 6. Here the CDR3 DNA reads TGTGCCAGCAGTGGACTCGGGACTAGCGGATACGAGCAGTACTTC. It translates to CASSGLGTSGYEQYF.

At least ten counts were recorded for this clone. The V and J genes are TRBV28 and TRBJ1-1; no definite D call. In germline, CDR1 is MDHEN, CDR2 SYDVKM. The CDR3 loop spans 13 amino acids. Trimming pared 5 bases from V and 8 bases from J, leaving 15 bases between. CDR3 DNA sequence: TGTGCCAGCAGTCACAAGACGGGGAGGGAAGCTTTCTTT. This sequence encodes CASSHKTGREAFF.

This chain uses TRBV6-1 with TRBJ2-5, with TRBD2 identical over 7 bases. V lost 0 bases and J lost 4; bases outside the gene matches: 2. The CDR3 has 14 residues. The germline V gene has CDR1 MNHNS and CDR2 SASEGT. CDR3 sequence reads: CASSEASSGETQYF. The CDR3 coding sequence is TGTGCCAGCAGTGAAGCATCTAGCGGAGAGACCCAGTACTTC.

This chain uses TRBV27 with TRBJ2-5; 8 bases align to TRBD2. The CDR3 totals 18 residues. V shed 3 bases, J shed 4 bases, and the junction held 16 bases outside the gene matches. Germline CDR1 is MNHEY and CDR2 is SMNVEV (reference sequence). CDR3 DNA: TGTGCCAGCAGTTTGAGGCGGCTAGCGGGTAGTGTGGGAGAGACCCAGTACTTC. Translation: CASSLRRLAGSVGETQYF.

The genes are TRBV12-3 or TRBV12-4 and TRBJ1-1; TRBD1 matches 9 bases. V lost 5 bases to trimming and J lost 6 bases; unmatched junction nucleotides: 4. The CDR3 has 13 residues. CDR3 sequence reads: CASSPRQGAEAFF. DNA for the CDR3: TGTGCCAGCAGTCCGAGACAGGGGGCTGAAGCTTTCTTT.

V usage is TRBV2 and J usage is TRBJ2-7; D gene ambiguous. The CDR3 extends over 11 amino acids. Looked up from germline, CDR1 is SNHLY and CDR2 is FYNNEI. The V gene lost 6 bases and the J gene lost 6 bases, with 9 bases spanning the gap. The CDR3 nucleotides read TGTGCCAGCAGATTCAGTCGCGAGCAGTACTTC. Amino acid sequence: CASRFSREQYF.

The V and J genes are TRBV24-1 and TRBJ2-3, with 12 bases matching TRBD2. J gave up 2 bases and V 4 bases, and 6 bases lay outside the gene matches. CDR1 and CDR2 (germline): KGHDR, SFDVKD. CDR3 length: 17 amino acids. Here the CDR3 reads CATSDPGTSGFTDTQYF. CDR3 coding DNA: TGTGCCACCAGTGACCCCGGGACTAGCGGGTTCACAGATACGCAGTATTTT.

The chain joins TRBV4-2 to TRBJ2-1, with 7 bases identical to TRBD2. The CDR3 contains 15 residues. CDR1 is LGHNA and CDR2 is YNFKEQ in the germline V gene. With 1 base clipped from V and 0 bases from J, the junction kept 0 bases outside the gene matches. CDR3 loop: CASSQGEGSYNEQFF. Here the CDR3 DNA reads TGTGCCAGCAGCCAAGGGGAGGGCTCCTACAATGAGCAGTTCTTC.

This clone was seen a single time. The chain carries TRBV18 and TRBJ1-1, with D perhaps matching TRBD1 (6 bases). Looked up from germline, CDR1 is KGHSH and CDR2 is LQKENI. This CDR3 has 13 residues. The germline V and J ends were trimmed by 4 bases and 8 bases, with 14 bases remaining between them. In DNA, the CDR3 is TGTGCCAGCTCACAGGGGGTGAGCCGAGAAGCTTTCTTT. This codes for CASSQGVSREAFF.

V usage is TRBV6-1 and J usage is TRBJ2-7; TRBD1 matches 7 bases. Germline-derived CDR1 and CDR2 are MNHNS and SASEGT. CDR3 length: 12 amino acids. V dropped 6 bases and J dropped 9; count of bases not matched to a gene: 8. The CDR3 reads CASSSTGDGQYF. The CDR3, as DNA: TGTGCCAGCAGCTCCACAGGGGACGGGCAGTACTTC.

This clone was detected once. The CDR3 DNA reads as TGTGCCAGCAGTTACTCTGTTGGAGCTTCCTACGAGCAGTACTTC. Translating it yields CASSYSVGASYEQYF. V and J are TRBV6-5 and TRBJ2-7; D unresolved. The length of the CDR3 is 15 residues. Germline V CDR1 and CDR2: MNHEY, SVGAGI. Trimming took 0 bases from V and 1 from J, leaving 10 bases between them.

The chain joins TRBV21-1 to TRBJ2-1; the table calls TRBD2, which could not be checked here. TRBV21-1 is assigned pseudogene status. The CDR3 length is 15 residues. CDR3 nucleotide sequence: TGTGCCAGCAGAATTGCGGGCCAATCCTACAATGAGCAGTTCTTC. Its translation: CASRIAGQSYNEQFF.

DNA of the CDR3: TGTGCCAGCAACCACGGGGGGTTCAATGAAAAACTGTTTTTT. It is translated as CASNHGGFNEKLFF. The genes are TRBV27 and TRBJ1-4, with D possibly matching TRBD1 (5 bases). The germline V gene encodes CDR1 MNHEY and CDR2 SMNVEV (reference sequence). Trimming left V 7 bases short and J 5 bases short, with 14 bases between. The CDR3 is made up of 14 amino acids.

J is TRBJ2-3 and V is TRBV28, with TRBD1 matching over 7 bases. This CDR3 contains 14 residues. V dropped 3 bases and J dropped 4; count of bases not matched to a gene: 4. Germline CDR1 and CDR2: MDHEN and SYDVKM. In nucleotides, the CDR3 is TGTGCCAGCAGTTTTAGTCAGGGGGCAGATACGCAGTATTTT. Translation gives CASSFSQGADTQYF.

V and J are TRBV6-5 and TRBJ2-2; D gene unclear. The V end lost 5 bases, the J end lost 4 bases, and 8 bases lay between the germline ends. This CDR3 is 13 amino acids long. Germline loops: CDR1 MNHEY, CDR2 SVGAGI. Here the CDR3 DNA reads TGTGCCAGCAGTAGGAGAGCCACCGGGGAGCTGTTTTTT. This codes for CASSRRATGELFF.

This clone was seen a single time. The chain carries TRBV28 and TRBJ1-5; TRBD1 aligns across 10 bases. V shed 10 bases, J shed 4 bases, and the junction held 13 bases outside the gene matches. The CDR3 loop spans 16 amino acids. In germline, CDR1 is MDHEN, CDR2 SYDVKM. CDR3 loop: CATKNSGGQGNQPQHF. CDR3 bases: TGTGCCACCAAGAATTCCGGGGGACAGGGGAATCAGCCCCAGCATTTT.

This chain links TRBV5-1 with TRBJ2-1, with 10 bases aligning to TRBD2. The CDR3 is 17 amino acids. Looked up from germline, CDR1 is SGHRS and CDR2 is YFSETQ. With 2 bases clipped from V and 0 bases from J, the junction kept 5 bases outside the gene matches. CDR3 nucleotide sequence: TGCGCCAGCAGCTTAAACCCTAGCGGGAGCTCCTACAATGAGCAGTTCTTC. Protein product: CASSLNPSGSSYNEQFF.